This TCR beta chain was obtained from a study of T-cell reconstitution after alpha-beta-depleted transplantation in children. Study-level findings and limits: Among T cells one year after transplant, newly produced cells accounted for most counts and diversity.

Points on this clonotype: Its antigen remains unknown.

Preparation of the TCRbeta library involved a method that used unique molecular identifiers. Using its own MiXCR run on the PCR reads, TCRdb lists one record per CDR3 protein. The data contain about 440,000 distinct CDR3 sequences, roughly 43% of them seen just once; the ten biggest clones take up 27%. The CDR3 consists of 13 residues. Germline-derived CDR1 and CDR2 are GTSNPN and SVGIG (reference sequence). The ends were cut back, 4 bases at V and 7 bases at J, with 11 bases in the middle. The input for sequencing was PBMCs, taken before TCRalphabeta/CD19-depleted stem cell transplant. This TCR derives from a girl aged 2-10 years with aplastic anemia, due to receive a stem cell transplant. The chain is built from TRBV30 and TRBJ1-6; D remains unclear. CDR3 nucleotide sequence: TGTGCCTGGACCTTAGGCGGGAATTCACCCCTCCACTTT. Protein: CAWTLGGNSPLHF.